The next 3 T cell receptor beta chains were all read from a single sample in a study of T cell responses to AZD1222 COVID-19 vaccine (dated by TCRdb to the early 2020s). Libraries were prepared through the immunoSEQ multiplex PCR assay. Imported from immuneACCESS, the table was reduced by TCRdb to in-frame sequences with V and J called. These copies leave out some clones; in studies compared against another copy, an unresolved V gene accounts for under half, and the cause of the remainder is not known. In all, the sample holds some 150,000 clones, and 90% to 95% of those were seen once. The ten most abundant clones make up around 4% of the sample. The time point label, as the study defines it: baseline before first vaccination. The sample's treatment or condition label, decoded: meningococcal conjugate vaccine given as trial control. The sample here was peripheral blood, taken on day 0 of MenACWY control vaccination. Receptor source: an adult in good health.

The rearrangement uses TRBV5-1 and TRBJ1-2, with a tentative D call TRBD1 (6 bases). The germline gives CDR1 SGHRS, CDR2 YFSETQ. CDR3 size: 12 residues. Trimming left V 6 bases short and J 3 bases short, with 9 bases between. The DNA of the CDR3 is TGCGCCAGCACCGAGGGGGACTATGGCTACACCTTC. It specifies CASTEGDYGYTF.

The chain is built from TRBV2 and TRBJ2-3; no firm D call. This CDR3 spans 12 amino acids. Germline-derived CDR1 and CDR2 are SNHLY and FYNNEI. V shed 8 bases and J shed 1 base, with 7 bases lying between them. The CDR3 nucleotides are TGTGCCAGCTGGGCGGGCACAGATACGCAGTATTTT. Translated, it gives CASWAGTDTQYF. Together with reference TRBV2 and TRBJ2-3, the CDR3 gives the full variable domain: EPEVTQTPSHQVTQMGQEVILRCVPISNHLYFYWYRQILGQKVEFLVSFYNNEISEKSEIFDDQFSVERPDGSNFTLKIRSTKLEDSAMYFCASWAGTDTQYFGPGTRLTVL.

The J gene is TRBJ1-1, the V gene TRBV20-1, with TRBD1 matching over 8 bases. Germline CDR1 DFQATT, CDR2 SNEGSKA (reference sequence). There are 10 residues in the CDR3. Trimming took 5 bases from V and 13 from J; bases not matched to a gene: 6. The CDR3 reads CSALQGVGFF. The CDR3 DNA is TGCAGTGCTCTACAGGGGGTAGGTTTCTTT.